This T cell receptor beta chain was identified in a study of blood T cell repertoires in COVID-19. About the study: There were acute and convalescent COVID-19 samples, and they came from the United States, Italy and Spain.

CDR3 length: 20 amino acids. The J segment lost 0 bases and the V segment lost 8 bases, leaving 19 bases of the junction unmatched. From germline, CDR1 is WSHSY and CDR2 SAAADI. Here immunoSEQ multiplex PCR was the method, and the copy in TCRdb shows in-frame clones only, minus some. Of 65,000 to 75,000 clones in the sample, approximately 87% were seen once. This chain links TRBV10-2 with TRBJ2-4, with 10 bases identical to TRBD2. This sequence originates from a man between 45 and 60 years old with active COVID-19. Sequenced input: peripheral blood. The CDR3 coding sequence is TGCGCCAGCTCATCCGGGCGACTAGCGGGTGATACCTTAGCCAAAAACATTCAGTACTTC. This encodes CASSSGRLAGDTLAKNIQYF.